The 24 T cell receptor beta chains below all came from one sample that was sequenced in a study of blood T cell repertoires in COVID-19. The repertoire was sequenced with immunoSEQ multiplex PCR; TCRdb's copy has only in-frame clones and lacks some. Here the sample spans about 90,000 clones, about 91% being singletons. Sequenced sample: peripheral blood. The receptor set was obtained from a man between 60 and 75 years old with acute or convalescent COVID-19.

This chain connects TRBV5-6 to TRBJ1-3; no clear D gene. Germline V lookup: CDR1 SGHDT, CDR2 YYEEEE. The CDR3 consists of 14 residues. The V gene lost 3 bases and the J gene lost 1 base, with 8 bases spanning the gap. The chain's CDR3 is CASSSPRSGNTIYF. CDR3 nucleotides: TGTGCCAGCAGCTCCCCCCGGTCTGGAAACACCATATATTTT.

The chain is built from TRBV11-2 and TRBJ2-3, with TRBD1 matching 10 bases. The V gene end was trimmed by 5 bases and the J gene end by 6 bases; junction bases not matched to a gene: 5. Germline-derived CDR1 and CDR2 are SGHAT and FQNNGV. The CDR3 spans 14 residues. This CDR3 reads CASSPGQGSDTQYF. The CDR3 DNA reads TGTGCCAGCAGCCCGGGACAGGGGAGCGATACGCAGTATTTT. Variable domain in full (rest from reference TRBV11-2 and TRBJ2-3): EAGVAQSPRYKIIEKRQSVAFWCNPISGHATLYWYQQILGQGPKLLIQFQNNGVVDDSQLPKDRFSAERLKGVDSTLKIQPAKLEDSAVYLCASSPGQGSDTQYFGPGTRLTVL.

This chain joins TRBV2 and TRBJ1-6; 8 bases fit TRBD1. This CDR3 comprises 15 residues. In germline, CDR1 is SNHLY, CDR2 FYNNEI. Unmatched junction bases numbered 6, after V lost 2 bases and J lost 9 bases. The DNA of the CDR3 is TGTGCCAGCAGTGAAAGGTCGGACAGGGTTTCACCCCTCCACTTT. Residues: CASSERSDRVSPLHF.

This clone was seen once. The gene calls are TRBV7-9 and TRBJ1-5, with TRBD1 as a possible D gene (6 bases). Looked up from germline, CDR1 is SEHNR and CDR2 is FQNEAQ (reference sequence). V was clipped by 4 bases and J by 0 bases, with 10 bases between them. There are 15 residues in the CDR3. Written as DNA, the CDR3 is TGTGCCAGCAGCTCCACGACAGGTAGCAATCAGCCCCAGCATTTT. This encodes CASSSTTGSNQPQHF.

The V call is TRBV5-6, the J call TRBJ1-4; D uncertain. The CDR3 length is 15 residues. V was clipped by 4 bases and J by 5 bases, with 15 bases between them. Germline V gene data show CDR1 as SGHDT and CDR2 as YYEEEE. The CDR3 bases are TGTGCCAGCAGCCGAAGCCCAGGCAAAAATGAAAAACTGTTTTTT. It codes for CASSRSPGKNEKLFF.

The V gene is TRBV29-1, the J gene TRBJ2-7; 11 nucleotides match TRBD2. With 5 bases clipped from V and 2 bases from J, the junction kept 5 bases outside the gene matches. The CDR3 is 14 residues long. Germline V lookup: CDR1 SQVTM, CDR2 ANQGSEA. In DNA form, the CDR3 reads TGCAGCGTTCTGACTAGCGGGGCAGCCTACGAGCAGTACTTC. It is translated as CSVLTSGAAYEQYF.

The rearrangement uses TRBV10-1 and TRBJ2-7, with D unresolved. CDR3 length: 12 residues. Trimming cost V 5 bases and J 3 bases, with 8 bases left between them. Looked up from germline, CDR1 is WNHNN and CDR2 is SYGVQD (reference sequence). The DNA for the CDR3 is TGCGCCAGCAGTCCAGACATCTACGAGCAGTACTTC. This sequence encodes CASSPDIYEQYF.

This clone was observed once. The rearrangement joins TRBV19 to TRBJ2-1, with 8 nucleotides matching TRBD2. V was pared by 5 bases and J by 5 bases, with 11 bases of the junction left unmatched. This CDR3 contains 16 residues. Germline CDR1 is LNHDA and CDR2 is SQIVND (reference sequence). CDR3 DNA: TGTGCCAGTAGTCTAAAGCGGGAGATCCCCAACAATGAGCAGTTCTTC. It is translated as CASSLKREIPNNEQFF.

CDR3 sequence (DNA): TGTGCCAGCAGCCTTCTACCACAGGGGGCGGATAATTCACCCCTCCACTTT. As protein: CASSLLPQGADNSPLHF. This chain links TRBV5-4 with TRBJ1-6; TRBD1 agrees at 9 bases. V shed 4 bases and J 5 bases; nucleotides not matched to a gene: 10. The CDR3 length is 17 residues. Germline lookup yields CDR1 SGHNT and CDR2 YYREEE (reference sequence).

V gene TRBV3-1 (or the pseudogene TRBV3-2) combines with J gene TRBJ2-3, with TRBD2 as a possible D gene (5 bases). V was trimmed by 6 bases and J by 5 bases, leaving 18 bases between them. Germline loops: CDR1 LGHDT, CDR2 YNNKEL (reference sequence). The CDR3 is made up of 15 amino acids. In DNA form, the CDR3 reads TGTGCCAGCAGACTAGGGAGAAGCGGCATAGATACGCAGTATTTT. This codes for CASRLGRSGIDTQYF.

The CDR3 protein is CASSWDRGLGYTF. The DNA of the CDR3 is TGTGCCAGCAGCTGGGACAGGGGGCTTGGCTACACCTTC. The V and J genes are TRBV7-8 and TRBJ1-2, with 12 bases aligning to TRBD1. The length of the CDR3 is 13 residues. The V gene's germline CDR1 is SGHVS and CDR2 FQNEAQ. Trimming took 4 bases from V and 7 from J; bases not matched to a gene: 1.

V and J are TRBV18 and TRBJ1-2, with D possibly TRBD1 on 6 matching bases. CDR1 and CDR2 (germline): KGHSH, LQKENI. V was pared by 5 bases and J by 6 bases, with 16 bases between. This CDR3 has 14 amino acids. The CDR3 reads CASSSGTRVDGYTF. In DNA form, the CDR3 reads TGTGCCAGCTCAAGCGGGACAAGGGTTGATGGCTACACCTTC.

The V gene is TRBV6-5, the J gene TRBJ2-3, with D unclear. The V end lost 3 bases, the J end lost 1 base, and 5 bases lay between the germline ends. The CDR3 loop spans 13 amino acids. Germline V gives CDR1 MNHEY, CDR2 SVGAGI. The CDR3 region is CASSYRGTDTQYF. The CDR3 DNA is TGTGCCAGCAGTTATCGAGGCACAGATACGCAGTATTTT.

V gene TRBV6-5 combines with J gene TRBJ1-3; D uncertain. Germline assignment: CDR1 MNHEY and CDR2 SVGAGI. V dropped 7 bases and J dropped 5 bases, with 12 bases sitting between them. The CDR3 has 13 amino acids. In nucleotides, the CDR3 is TGTGCCAGCATGAGCCCTCTCCGAAACACCATATATTTT. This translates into CASMSPLRNTIYF.

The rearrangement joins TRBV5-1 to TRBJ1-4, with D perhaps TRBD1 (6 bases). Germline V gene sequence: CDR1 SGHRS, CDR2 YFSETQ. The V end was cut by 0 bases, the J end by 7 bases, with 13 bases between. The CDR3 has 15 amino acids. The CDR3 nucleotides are TGCGCCAGCAGCTTGGTGGGGGGGCTCAGTGAAAAACTGTTTTTT. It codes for CASSLVGGLSEKLFF.

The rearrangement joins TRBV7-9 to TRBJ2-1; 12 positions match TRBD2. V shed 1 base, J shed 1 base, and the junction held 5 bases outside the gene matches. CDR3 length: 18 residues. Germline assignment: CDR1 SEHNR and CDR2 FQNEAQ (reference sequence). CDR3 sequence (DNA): TGTGCCAGCAGCTTAGAGGCTAGCGGGAGGGGTTCCTACAATGAGCAGTTCTTC. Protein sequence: CASSLEASGRGSYNEQFF.

CDR3 protein: CATSREGQGGNEQFF. In DNA form, the CDR3 reads TGTGCCACCAGCAGGGAAGGACAGGGAGGTAATGAGCAGTTCTTC. This rearrangement joins TRBV15 to TRBJ2-1; 8 bases are shared with TRBD1. V gave up 3 bases and J gave up 7 bases; unmatched junction bases: 8. The CDR3 sequence is 15 residues long. Germline CDR1 LNHNV, CDR2 YYDKDF (reference sequence).

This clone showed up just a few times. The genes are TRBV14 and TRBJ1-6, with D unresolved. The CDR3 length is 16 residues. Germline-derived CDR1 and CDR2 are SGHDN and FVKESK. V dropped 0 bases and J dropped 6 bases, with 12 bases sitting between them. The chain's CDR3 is CASSQERQELNSPLHF. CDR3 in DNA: TGTGCCAGCAGCCAAGAAAGGCAGGAACTTAATTCACCCCTCCACTTT.

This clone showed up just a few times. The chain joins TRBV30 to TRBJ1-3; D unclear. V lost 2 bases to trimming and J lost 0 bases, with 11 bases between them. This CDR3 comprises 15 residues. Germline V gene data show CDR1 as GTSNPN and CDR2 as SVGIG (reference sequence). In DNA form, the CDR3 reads TGTGCCTGGAGTACCTTGGGCTACTCTGGAAACACCATATATTTT. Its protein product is CAWSTLGYSGNTIYF.

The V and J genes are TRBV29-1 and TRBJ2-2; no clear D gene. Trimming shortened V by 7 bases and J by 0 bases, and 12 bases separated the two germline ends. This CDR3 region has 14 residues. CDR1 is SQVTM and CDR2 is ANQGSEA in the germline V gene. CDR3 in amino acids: CSATPTSNTGELFF. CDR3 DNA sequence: TGCAGCGCTACCCCTACCTCGAACACCGGGGAGCTGTTTTTT.

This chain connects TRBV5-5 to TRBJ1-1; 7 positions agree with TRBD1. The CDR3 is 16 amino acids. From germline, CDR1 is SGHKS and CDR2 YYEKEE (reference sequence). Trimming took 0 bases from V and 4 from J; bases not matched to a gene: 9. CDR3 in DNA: TGTGCCAGCAGCTTGGACCACAGGGGTGCGATCACTGAAGCTTTCTTT. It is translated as CASSLDHRGAITEAFF.

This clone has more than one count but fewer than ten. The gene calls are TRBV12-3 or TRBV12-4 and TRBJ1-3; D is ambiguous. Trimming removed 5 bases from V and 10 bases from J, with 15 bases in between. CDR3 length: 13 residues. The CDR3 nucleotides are TGTGCCAGCAGTCGGCAGCGAGAGATGACCATATATTTT. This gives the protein CASSRQREMTIYF.

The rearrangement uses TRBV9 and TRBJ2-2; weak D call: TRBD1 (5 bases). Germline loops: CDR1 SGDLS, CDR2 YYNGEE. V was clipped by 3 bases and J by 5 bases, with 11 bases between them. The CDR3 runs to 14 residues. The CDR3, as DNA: TGTGCCAGCAGCGCCGACAGTAATACCGGGGAGCTGTTTTTT. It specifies CASSADSNTGELFF.

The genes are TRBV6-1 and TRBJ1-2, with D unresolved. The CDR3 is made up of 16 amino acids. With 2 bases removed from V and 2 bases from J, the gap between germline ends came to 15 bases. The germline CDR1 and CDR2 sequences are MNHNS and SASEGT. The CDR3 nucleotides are TGTGCCAGCAGTGAATTATTCGGGATAAGGAACTATGGCTACACCTTC. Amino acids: CASSELFGIRNYGYTF.